The sequence of this TCR beta chain was determined in a study of cytomegalovirus exposure and HLA in healthy donors. Overall study: The 95 million to 120 million unique TCR beta sequences, from roughly 170 million T cells, were found by an earlier analysis.

Germline V lookup: CDR1 SQVTM, CDR2 ANQGSEA. The CDR3 has 16 residues. V was clipped by 2 bases and J by 2 bases, with 19 bases between them. The PCR was carried out with 60 Vbeta primers and 13 Jbeta primers. TCRdb's table, derived via immunoSEQ multiplex PCR, lists solely in-frame clones and lacks some. The data hold about 200,000 clones, with roughly four fifths observed a single time. Material: PBMCs. This clonotype originated in a girl aged 2-9 years in good health and CMV-seronegative. This rearrangement joins TRBV29-1 to TRBJ2-7, with D possibly matching TRBD1 (5 bases). The CDR3 DNA follows: TGCAGCGTTGAAAAGGTGAACAGGTTCGCGACCTACGAGCAGTACTTC. This codes for CSVEKVNRFATYEQYF.